The 23 T cell receptor beta chains below come from one sample, sequenced in a study of beta chain features in type 1 diabetes. The whole isolated RNA underwent reverse transcription, so sequencing captured expressed TCRB transcripts. The method was immunoSEQ multiplex PCR; TCRdb's version includes in-frame clones alone and lacks a portion of them. Seen here are hundreds of thousands of clones, about 12% observed once, and the top ten hold around 0.02%. Sample: naive CD4+ T cells from blood. The origin of the receptors is a man aged 18-30 years in good health.

The genes are TRBV28 and TRBJ1-2; tentatively, D is TRBD1 (6 bases). Germline CDR1 MDHEN, CDR2 SYDVKM. V lost 3 bases to trimming and J lost 4 bases, with 9 bases between them. This CDR3 comprises 13 residues. The CDR3 DNA reads as TGTGCCAGCAGTTTGACAGGACTCTATGGCTACACCTTC. Translation: CASSLTGLYGYTF.

J is TRBJ2-5 and V is TRBV19; tentatively, D is TRBD2 (6 bases). The CDR3 runs 13 residues. Trimming removed 5 bases at V and 5 bases at J, with 12 bases between. Looked up from germline, CDR1 is LNHDA and CDR2 is SQIVND (reference sequence). In nucleotides, the CDR3 is TGTGCCAGTAGTGGCGGAGGGTTTGAGACCCAGTACTTC. Translation: CASSGGGFETQYF.

The table lists this clone with a few counts. The chain recombines TRBV2 with TRBJ2-7; 8 bases are shared with TRBD1. From germline, CDR1 is SNHLY and CDR2 FYNNEI. The CDR3 loop spans 12 amino acids. Germline trimming cut 5 bases from V and 5 bases from J; bases unmatched to any gene: 2. The DNA of the CDR3 is TGTGCCAGCAGTATGGACAGGGACGAGCAGTACTTC. Translation: CASSMDRDEQYF.

Written as DNA, the CDR3 is TGTGCCAGCAGCGTAGAACCCGGGACTAGCGGGGCAGATACGCAGTATTTT. This sequence encodes CASSVEPGTSGADTQYF. The chain joins TRBV9 to TRBJ2-3; 13 nucleotides line up with TRBD2. V lost 0 bases, J lost 4 bases, and 5 bases stayed unmatched. From germline, CDR1 is SGDLS and CDR2 YYNGEE. This CDR3 region has 17 residues.

This clone has only a few counts. The chain has TRBV4-3 and TRBJ2-7; D unclear. The CDR3 runs to 14 residues. Germline CDR1 LGHNA, CDR2 YSLEER. V was shortened by 1 base and J by 2 bases, with 9 bases between the two germline ends. Here the CDR3 reads CASSQGHKTYEQYF. The CDR3, as DNA: TGCGCCAGCAGCCAAGGCCACAAAACCTACGAGCAGTACTTC.

This clone was observed a few times. The chain carries TRBV12-5 and TRBJ1-1; a weak D match, TRBD1 (5 bases). Germline V gene sequence: CDR1 LGHNT, CDR2 FRNRAP. The CDR3 has 13 amino acids. Between the trimmed V and J ends, which lost 5 bases and 0 bases, there was a span of 7 bases. This CDR3 is CASGGGMNTEAFF. Here the CDR3 DNA reads TGTGCTAGTGGTGGGGGGATGAACACTGAAGCTTTCTTT.

This clone has a handful of counts. The V and J genes are TRBV7-6 and TRBJ1-1; no clear D gene. V lost 1 base to trimming and J lost 0 bases, with 6 bases between them. CDR1 and CDR2 (germline): SGHVS, FNYEAQ. The CDR3 extends over 14 amino acids. The CDR3 nucleotides are TGTGCCAGCAGCTTAGAGTCGGTGAACACTGAAGCTTTCTTT. This gives the protein CASSLESVNTEAFF.

This clone was seen a handful of times. V usage is TRBV18 and J usage is TRBJ2-7; no definite D call. Trimming removed 1 base at V and 5 bases at J, with 15 bases between. The CDR3 runs 15 residues. The germline gives CDR1 KGHSH, CDR2 LQKENI. CDR3 sequence: CASSPRVDRVDEQYF. The CDR3 DNA reads as TGTGCCAGCTCACCACGAGTAGATCGCGTCGACGAGCAGTACTTC. Drawing the rest from reference TRBV18 and TRBJ2-7, the complete variable domain is NAGVMQNPRHLVRRRGQEARLRCSPMKGHSHVYWYRQLPEEGLKFMVYLQKENIIDESGMPKERFSAEFPKEGPSILRIQQVVRGDSAAYFCASSPRVDRVDEQYFGPGTRLTVT.

This clone was seen only a few times. The rearrangement links TRBV10-3 to TRBJ2-2; D remains unclear. This CDR3 has 11 residues. The ends were cut back, 10 bases at V and 5 bases at J, with 8 bases in the middle. Germline V lookup: CDR1 ENHRY, CDR2 SYGVKD. The DNA of the CDR3 is TGTGCCACCCGCCGGACCGGGGAGCTGTTTTTT. This sequence encodes CATRRTGELFF.

This clone has a handful of counts. This rearrangement joins TRBV28 to TRBJ1-2; D might be TRBD1 (6 bases). The germline V gene has CDR1 MDHEN and CDR2 SYDVKM. With 5 bases removed from V and 8 bases from J, the gap between germline ends came to 18 bases. CDR3 length: 14 amino acids. The CDR3 DNA follows: TGTGCCAGCAGTCTCGCAGGGGTCGTAGCAGGCTACACCTTC. Its protein product is CASSLAGVVAGYTF.

The chain links TRBV28 to TRBJ2-1, with 12 bases that match TRBD1. CDR1 MDHEN and CDR2 SYDVKM come from the germline V gene. The CDR3 is 18 amino acids. The V and J ends lost 6 bases and 4 bases, in that order; junction bases with no gene match: 13. The CDR3 sequence: CASSEVPGQGAHYNEQFF. CDR3 DNA sequence: TGTGCCAGCAGCGAAGTCCCGGGACAGGGGGCGCATTACAATGAGCAGTTCTTC.

The genes are TRBV30 and TRBJ2-1; D is possibly TRBD2 (5 bases). Per germline, CDR1 GTSNPN and CDR2 SVGIG (reference sequence). The CDR3 is made up of 15 amino acids. Trimming took 2 bases from V and 2 from J, leaving 13 bases between them. The CDR3 region has the DNA TGTGCCTGGAGTCGGAGGCGTCGCCCCTACAATGAGCAGTTCTTC. Protein: CAWSRRRRPYNEQFF.

The chain links TRBV7-2 to TRBJ1-4, with a weak D call TRBD1 (5 bases). The CDR3 extends over 15 amino acids. CDR1 and CDR2 (germline): SGHTA, FQGNSA. V lost 5 bases to trimming and J lost 6 bases, with 16 bases between them. In DNA form, the CDR3 reads TGTGCCAGCAGCGACGATCCAGGAGGGGATGAAAAACTGTTTTTT. Encoded protein: CASSDDPGGDEKLFF. Complete variable domain (other parts from reference TRBV7-2 and TRBJ1-4): GAGVSQSPSNKVTEKGKDVELRCDPISGHTALYWYRQSLGQGLEFLIYFQGNSAPDKSGLPSDRFSAERTGGSVSTLTIQRTQQEDSAVYLCASSDDPGGDEKLFFGSGTQLSVL.

This clone is a singleton in its sample. J is TRBJ2-7 and V is TRBV4-1, with D possibly being TRBD2 (7 bases). The V and J ends lost 4 bases and 6 bases respectively, with 19 bases between them. Germline CDR1 reads MGHRA; CDR2 reads YSYEKL. The CDR3 is 15 residues long. For the CDR3, the DNA is TGCGCCAGCAGCCTCAAAGGGGGGGGCCAAGCCGAGCAGTACTTC. This translates into CASSLKGGGQAEQYF.

V and J are TRBV7-9 and TRBJ1-1; the match to TRBD1 covers 8 bases. V lost 6 bases, J lost 4 bases, and 10 bases stayed unmatched. Germline values: CDR1 SEHNR, CDR2 FQNEAQ (reference sequence). The CDR3 has 15 amino acids. The CDR3 is CASSSRQGTGTEAFF. The CDR3, as DNA: TGTGCCAGCAGTTCTCGCCAGGGGACAGGCACTGAAGCTTTCTTT. Full variable domain (remainder filled in from reference TRBV7-9 and TRBJ1-1): DTGVSQNPRHKITKRGQNVTFRCDPISEHNRLYWYRQTLGQGPEFLTYFQNEAQLEKSRLLSDRFSAERPKGSFSTLEIQRTEQGDSAMYLCASSSRQGTGTEAFFGQGTRLTVV.

The chain recombines TRBV15 with TRBJ2-4; 12 bases map to TRBD2. The CDR3 contains 20 residues. V lost 3 bases, J lost 6 bases, and 18 bases stayed unmatched. CDR1 and CDR2 from the germline V gene are LNHNV and YYDKDF (reference sequence). The CDR3 is CATSRTLAGGHRLLGNIQYF. The CDR3 DNA is TGTGCCACCAGCAGGACCCTAGCGGGAGGGCATCGCCTGTTGGGAAACATTCAGTACTTC. Using reference TRBV15 and TRBJ2-4 for the parts outside the CDR3, the full variable domain is DAMVIQNPRYQVTQFGKPVTLSCSQTLNHNVMYWYQQKSSQAPKLLFHYYDKDFNNEADTPDNFQSRRPNTSFCFLDIRSPGLGDTAMYLCATSRTLAGGHRLLGNIQYFGAGTRLSVL.

This clone was detected a few times. The rearrangement joins TRBV29-1 to TRBJ1-3; D possibly corresponds to TRBD1 (6 bases). V was cut by 7 bases and J by 0 bases, with 16 bases left in between. The CDR3 totals 15 residues. Germline CDR1 is SQVTM and CDR2 is ANQGSEA. The CDR3 loop is CSAEDRSFSGNTIYF. CDR3 DNA sequence: TGCAGCGCCGAGGACAGATCCTTCTCTGGAAACACCATATATTTT. The whole variable domain, filled in from reference TRBV29-1 and TRBJ1-3, reads SAVISQKPSRDICQRGTSLTIQCQVDSQVTMMFWYRQQPGQSLTLIATANQGSEATYESGFVIDKFPISRPNLTFSTLTVSNMSPEDSSIYLCSAEDRSFSGNTIYFGEGSWLTVV.

This clone was detected only a few times. The chain has TRBV29-1 and TRBJ1-2; TRBD1 agrees at 10 bases. The CDR3 is made up of 16 amino acids. CDR1 is SQVTM, CDR2 ANQGSEA, per germline. With V trimmed by 4 bases and J by 7 bases, 15 bases remained unmatched. The CDR3 protein is CSVVPGQGTKSGGYTF. In DNA form, the CDR3 reads TGCAGCGTTGTTCCGGGACAGGGGACAAAGTCGGGTGGCTACACCTTC.

To note about this clone: One end of the junction is discordant with germline, which a read error may explain. J is TRBJ1-1 and V is TRBV4-2; no firm D call. CDR1 is LGHNA, CDR2 YNFKEQ, per germline. This CDR3 is built from 13 residues. The CDR3 region is CASSPRPLFGTPF. The CDR3 region has the DNA TGTGCCAGCAGCCCTAGACCGCTCTTCGGTACCCCCTTT.

This clone was counted only a few times. The chain carries TRBV11-3 and TRBJ2-1; the match to TRBD2 covers 10 bases. V lost 4 bases and J lost 3; bases outside the gene matches: 3. The CDR3 consists of 15 residues. The germline CDR1 and CDR2 sequences are SGHNT and YENEEA. This CDR3 is CASSWLAGGYNEQFF. Here the CDR3 DNA reads TGTGCCAGCAGCTGGTTAGCGGGGGGCTACAATGAGCAGTTCTTC.

This clone came up a few times. The chain employs TRBV7-3 and TRBJ2-3, with 8 bases fitting TRBD2. The CDR3 loop spans 15 amino acids. V lost 5 bases to trimming and J lost 0 bases; unmatched junction nucleotides: 4. The germline V gene has CDR1 SGHTA and CDR2 FQGTGA. In DNA, the CDR3 is TGTGCCAGCAGCCCAGCGGGGGCTAGCACAGATACGCAGTATTTT. Translated, it gives CASSPAGASTDTQYF.

The CDR3 is CASSLGQGKHGELFF. The DNA for the CDR3 is TGTGCCAGCTCACTCGGACAGGGGAAACACGGGGAGCTGTTTTTT. V usage is TRBV18 and J usage is TRBJ2-2; TRBD1 agrees at 9 bases. Germline V gene lookup returns CDR1 KGHSH and CDR2 LQKENI. The CDR3 extends over 15 amino acids. V was clipped by 4 bases and J by 7 bases; unmatched bases: 7. The variable domain in full, completed from reference TRBV18 and TRBJ2-2, reads NAGVMQNPRHLVRRRGQEARLRCSPMKGHSHVYWYRQLPEEGLKFMVYLQKENIIDESGMPKERFSAEFPKEGPSILRIQQVVRGDSAAYFCASSLGQGKHGELFFGEGSRLTVL.

There are a few counts of this clone. V is TRBV11-2 and J is TRBJ2-2, with 9 bases fitting TRBD1. The CDR3 length is 15 residues. Germline V gene data show CDR1 as SGHAT and CDR2 as FQNNGV. J lost 1 base, V lost 6 bases, and 3 bases had no gene match. In nucleotides, the CDR3 is TGTGCCAGCAGAAGGACAGGGGAGAACACCGGGGAGCTGTTTTTT. Protein: CASRRTGENTGELFF.